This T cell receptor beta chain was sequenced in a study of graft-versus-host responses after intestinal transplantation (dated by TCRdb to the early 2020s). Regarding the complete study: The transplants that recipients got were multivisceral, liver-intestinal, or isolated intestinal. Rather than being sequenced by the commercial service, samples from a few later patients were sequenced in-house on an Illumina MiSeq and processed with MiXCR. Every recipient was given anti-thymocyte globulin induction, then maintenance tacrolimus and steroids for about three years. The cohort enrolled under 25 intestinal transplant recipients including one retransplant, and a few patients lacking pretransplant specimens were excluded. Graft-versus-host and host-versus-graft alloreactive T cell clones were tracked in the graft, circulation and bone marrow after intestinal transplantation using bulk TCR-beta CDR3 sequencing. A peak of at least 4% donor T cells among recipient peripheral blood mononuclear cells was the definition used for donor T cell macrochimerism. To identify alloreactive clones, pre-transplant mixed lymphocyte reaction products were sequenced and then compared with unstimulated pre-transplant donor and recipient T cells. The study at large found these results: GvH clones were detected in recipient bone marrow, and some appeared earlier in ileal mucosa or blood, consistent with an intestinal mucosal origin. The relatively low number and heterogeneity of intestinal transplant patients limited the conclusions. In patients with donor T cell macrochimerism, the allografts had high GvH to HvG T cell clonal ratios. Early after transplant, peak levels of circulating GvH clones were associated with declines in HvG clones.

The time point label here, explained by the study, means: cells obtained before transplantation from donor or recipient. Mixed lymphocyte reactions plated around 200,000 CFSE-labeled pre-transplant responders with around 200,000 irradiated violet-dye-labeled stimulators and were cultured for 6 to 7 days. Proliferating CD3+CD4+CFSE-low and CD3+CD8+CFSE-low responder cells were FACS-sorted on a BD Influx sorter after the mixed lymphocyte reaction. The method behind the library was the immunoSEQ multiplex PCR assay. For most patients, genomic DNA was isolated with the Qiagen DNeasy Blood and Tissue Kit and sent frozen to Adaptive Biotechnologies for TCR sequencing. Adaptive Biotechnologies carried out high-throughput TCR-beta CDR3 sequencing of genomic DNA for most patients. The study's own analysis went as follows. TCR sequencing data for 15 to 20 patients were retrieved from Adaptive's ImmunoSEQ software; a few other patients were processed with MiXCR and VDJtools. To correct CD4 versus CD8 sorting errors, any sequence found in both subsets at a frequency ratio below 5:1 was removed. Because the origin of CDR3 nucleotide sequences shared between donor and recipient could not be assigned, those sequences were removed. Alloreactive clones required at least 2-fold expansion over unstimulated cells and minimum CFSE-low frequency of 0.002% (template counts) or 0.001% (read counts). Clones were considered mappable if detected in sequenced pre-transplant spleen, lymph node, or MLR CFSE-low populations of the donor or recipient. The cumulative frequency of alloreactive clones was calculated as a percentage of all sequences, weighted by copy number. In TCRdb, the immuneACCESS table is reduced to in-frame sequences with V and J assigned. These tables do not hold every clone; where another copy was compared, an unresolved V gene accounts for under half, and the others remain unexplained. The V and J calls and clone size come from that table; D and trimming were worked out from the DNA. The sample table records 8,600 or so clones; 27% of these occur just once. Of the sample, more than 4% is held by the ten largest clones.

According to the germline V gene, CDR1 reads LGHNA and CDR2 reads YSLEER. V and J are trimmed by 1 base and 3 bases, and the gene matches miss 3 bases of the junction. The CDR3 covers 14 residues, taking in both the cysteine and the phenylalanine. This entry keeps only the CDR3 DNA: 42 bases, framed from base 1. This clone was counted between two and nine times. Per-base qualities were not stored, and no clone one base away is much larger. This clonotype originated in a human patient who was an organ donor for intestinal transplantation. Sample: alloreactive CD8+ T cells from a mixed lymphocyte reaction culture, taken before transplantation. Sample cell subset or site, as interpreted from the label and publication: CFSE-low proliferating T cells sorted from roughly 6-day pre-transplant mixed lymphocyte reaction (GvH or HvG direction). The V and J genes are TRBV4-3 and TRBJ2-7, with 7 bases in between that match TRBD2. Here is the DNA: TGCGCCAGCAGCCAAGGTACTAGCGTCTACGAGCAGTACTTC. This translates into CASSQGTSVYEQYF.